This T cell receptor beta chain is from a study of resident and recirculating memory T cells in vitiligo. This clone was seen only once. Germline V gene sequence: CDR1 MNHEY, CDR2 SMNVEV (reference sequence). The CDR3 has 16 amino acids. V lost 4 bases to trimming and J lost 1 base, with 16 bases between them. The assay was immunoSEQ multiplex PCR, and TCRdb's table has in-frame clones only and misses some. The repertoire has about 42,000 clones, 92% of them found once; the top ten carry 4.5%. This receptor was obtained from a male donor with vitiligo. Sample: blood. The chain recombines TRBV27 with TRBJ1-1, with TRBD1 as a possible D gene (5 bases). The CDR3 spells CASSSLWTTPNTEAFF. In DNA form, the CDR3 reads TGTGCCAGCAGTTCCCTGTGGACAACCCCGAACACTGAAGCTTTCTTT.